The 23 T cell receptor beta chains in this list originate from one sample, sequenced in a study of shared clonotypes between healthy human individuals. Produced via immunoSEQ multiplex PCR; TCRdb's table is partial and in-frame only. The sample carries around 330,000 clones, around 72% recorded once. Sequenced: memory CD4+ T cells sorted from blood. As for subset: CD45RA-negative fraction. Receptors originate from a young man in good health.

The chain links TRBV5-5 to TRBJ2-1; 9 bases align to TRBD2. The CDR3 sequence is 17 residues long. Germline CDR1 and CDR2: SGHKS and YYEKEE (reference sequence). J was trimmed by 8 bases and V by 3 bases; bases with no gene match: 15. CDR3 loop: CASSSFILAGGGDEQFF. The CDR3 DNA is TGTGCCAGCAGCTCCTTTATACTAGCGGGTGGTGGGGATGAGCAGTTCTTC.

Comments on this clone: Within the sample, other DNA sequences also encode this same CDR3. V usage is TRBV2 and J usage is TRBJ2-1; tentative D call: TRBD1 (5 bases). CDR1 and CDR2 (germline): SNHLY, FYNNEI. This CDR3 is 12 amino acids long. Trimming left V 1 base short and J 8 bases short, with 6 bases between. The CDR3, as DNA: TGTGCCAGCAGTGAAGTAGGGGATGAGCAGTTCTTC. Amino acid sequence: CASSEVGDEQFF.

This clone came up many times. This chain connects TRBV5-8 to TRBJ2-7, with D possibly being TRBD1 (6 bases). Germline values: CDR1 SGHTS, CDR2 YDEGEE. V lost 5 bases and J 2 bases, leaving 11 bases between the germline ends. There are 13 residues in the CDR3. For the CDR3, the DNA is TGTGCCAGCAGGCGCACAGGGACCTACGAGCAGTACTTC. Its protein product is CASRRTGTYEQYF.

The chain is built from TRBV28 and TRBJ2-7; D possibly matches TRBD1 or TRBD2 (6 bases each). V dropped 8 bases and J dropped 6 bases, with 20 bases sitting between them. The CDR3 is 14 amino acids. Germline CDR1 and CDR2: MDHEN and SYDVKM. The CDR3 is CASLQGGINREQYF. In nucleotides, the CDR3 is TGTGCCAGCTTACAGGGCGGGATTAACCGCGAGCAGTACTTC.

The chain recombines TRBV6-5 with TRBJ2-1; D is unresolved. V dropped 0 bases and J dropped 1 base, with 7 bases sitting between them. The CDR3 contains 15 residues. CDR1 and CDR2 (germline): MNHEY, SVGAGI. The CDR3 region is CASSYSHTSYNEQFF. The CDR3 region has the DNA TGTGCCAGCAGTTACTCCCATACATCCTACAATGAGCAGTTCTTC.

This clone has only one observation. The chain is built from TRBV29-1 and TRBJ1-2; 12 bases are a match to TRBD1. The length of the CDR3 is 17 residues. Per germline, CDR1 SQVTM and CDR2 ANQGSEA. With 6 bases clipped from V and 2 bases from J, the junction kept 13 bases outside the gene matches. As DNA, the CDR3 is TGCAGCGTCATGGGGCCGGGAGGGACAGGGGGCAACTATGGCTACACCTTC. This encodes CSVMGPGGTGGNYGYTF. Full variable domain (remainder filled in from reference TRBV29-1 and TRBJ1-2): SAVISQKPSRDICQRGTSLTIQCQVDSQVTMMFWYRQQPGQSLTLIATANQGSEATYESGFVIDKFPISRPNLTFSTLTVSNMSPEDSSIYLCSVMGPGGTGGNYGYTFGSGTRLTVV.

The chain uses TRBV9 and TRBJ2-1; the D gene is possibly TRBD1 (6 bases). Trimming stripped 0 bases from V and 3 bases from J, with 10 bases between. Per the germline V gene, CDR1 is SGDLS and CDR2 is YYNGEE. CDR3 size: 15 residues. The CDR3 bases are TGTGCCAGCAGCGTAGAGGGACACGGCTACAATGAGCAGTTCTTC. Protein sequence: CASSVEGHGYNEQFF.

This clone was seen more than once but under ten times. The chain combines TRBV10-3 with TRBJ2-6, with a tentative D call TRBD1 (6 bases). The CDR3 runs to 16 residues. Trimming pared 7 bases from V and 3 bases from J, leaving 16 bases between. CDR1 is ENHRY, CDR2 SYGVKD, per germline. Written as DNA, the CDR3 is TGTGCCATCACCGACAGGCCGTTGGGTGGGGCCAACGTCCTGACTTTC. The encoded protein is CAITDRPLGGANVLTF.

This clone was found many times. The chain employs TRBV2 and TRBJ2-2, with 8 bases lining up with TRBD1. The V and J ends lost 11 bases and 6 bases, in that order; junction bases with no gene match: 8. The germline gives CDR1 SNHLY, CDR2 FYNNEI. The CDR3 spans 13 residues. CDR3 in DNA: TGTGCCGGAAGCCAGGGGGCCGCCGGGGAGCTGTTTTTT. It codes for CAGSQGAAGELFF. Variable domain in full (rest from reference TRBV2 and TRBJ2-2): EPEVTQTPSHQVTQMGQEVILRCVPISNHLYFYWYRQILGQKVEFLVSFYNNEISEKSEIFDDQFSVERPDGSNFTLKIRSTKLEDSAMYFCAGSQGAAGELFFGEGSRLTVL.

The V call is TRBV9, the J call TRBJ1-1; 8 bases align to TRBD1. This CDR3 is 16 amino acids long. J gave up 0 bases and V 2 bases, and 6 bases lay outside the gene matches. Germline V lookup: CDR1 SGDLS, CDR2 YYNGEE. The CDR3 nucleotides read TGTGCCAGCAGCGTTGGGGGACAGGTCGTGAACACTGAAGCTTTCTTT. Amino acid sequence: CASSVGGQVVNTEAFF.

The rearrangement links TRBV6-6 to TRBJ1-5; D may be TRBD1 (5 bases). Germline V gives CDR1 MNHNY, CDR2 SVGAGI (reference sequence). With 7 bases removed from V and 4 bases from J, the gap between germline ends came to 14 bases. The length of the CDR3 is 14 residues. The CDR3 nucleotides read TGTGCCAGCACGTCGGCAGGACATAATCAGCCCCAGCATTTT. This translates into CASTSAGHNQPQHF.

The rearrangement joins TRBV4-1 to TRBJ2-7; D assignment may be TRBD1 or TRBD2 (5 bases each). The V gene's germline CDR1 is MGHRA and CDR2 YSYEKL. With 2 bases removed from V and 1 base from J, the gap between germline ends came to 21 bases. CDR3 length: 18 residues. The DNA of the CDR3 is TGCGCCAGCAGCCAATTCTCCGTTTCGTGGGACCGATCCTACGAGCAGTACTTC. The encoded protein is CASSQFSVSWDRSYEQYF.

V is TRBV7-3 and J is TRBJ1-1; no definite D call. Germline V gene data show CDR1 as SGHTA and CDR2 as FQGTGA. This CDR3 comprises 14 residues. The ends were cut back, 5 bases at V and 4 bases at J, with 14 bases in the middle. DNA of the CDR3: TGTGCCAGCAGCGAAATCGCGGGGTCCACTGAAGCTTTCTTT. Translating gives CASSEIAGSTEAFF.

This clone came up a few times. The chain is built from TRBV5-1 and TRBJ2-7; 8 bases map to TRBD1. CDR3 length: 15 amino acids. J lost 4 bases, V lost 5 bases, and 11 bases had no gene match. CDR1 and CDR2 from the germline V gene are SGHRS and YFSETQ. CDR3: CASSQGPGGIYEQYF. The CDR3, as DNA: TGCGCCAGCAGTCAGGGCCCAGGGGGCATTTACGAGCAGTACTTC.

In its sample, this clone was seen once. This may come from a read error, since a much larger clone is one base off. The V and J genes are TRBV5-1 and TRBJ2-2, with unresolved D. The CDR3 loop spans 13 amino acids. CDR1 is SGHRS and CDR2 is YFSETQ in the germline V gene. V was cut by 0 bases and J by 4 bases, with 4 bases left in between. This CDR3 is CASSLGVTGELFF. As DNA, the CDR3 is TGCGCCAGCAGCTTGGGCGTCACCGGGGAGCTGTTTTTT.

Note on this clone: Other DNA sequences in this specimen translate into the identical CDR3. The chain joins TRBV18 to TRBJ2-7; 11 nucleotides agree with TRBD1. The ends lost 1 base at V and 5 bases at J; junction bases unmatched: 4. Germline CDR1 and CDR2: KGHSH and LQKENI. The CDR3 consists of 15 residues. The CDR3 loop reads CASSPLGTGGHEQYF. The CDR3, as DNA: TGTGCCAGCTCACCACTCGGGACAGGGGGGCACGAGCAGTACTTC.

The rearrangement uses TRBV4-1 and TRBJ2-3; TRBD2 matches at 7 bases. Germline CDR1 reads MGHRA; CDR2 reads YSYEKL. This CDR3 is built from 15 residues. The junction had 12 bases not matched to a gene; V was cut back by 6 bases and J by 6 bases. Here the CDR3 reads CASSQEGGPGDTQYF. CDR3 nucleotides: TGCGCCAGCAGTCAGGAGGGAGGGCCTGGGGATACGCAGTATTTT.

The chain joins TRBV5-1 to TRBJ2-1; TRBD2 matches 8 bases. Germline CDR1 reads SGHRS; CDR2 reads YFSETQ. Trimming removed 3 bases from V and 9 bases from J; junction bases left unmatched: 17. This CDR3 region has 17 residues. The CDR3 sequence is CASSSGGVPGGLGEQFF. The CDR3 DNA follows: TGCGCCAGCAGCTCCGGGGGGGTGCCGGGAGGACTTGGTGAGCAGTTCTTC.

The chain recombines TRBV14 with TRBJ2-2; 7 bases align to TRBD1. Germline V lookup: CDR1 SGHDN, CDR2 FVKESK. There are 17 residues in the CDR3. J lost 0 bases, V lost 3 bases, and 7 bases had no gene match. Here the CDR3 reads CASSHFAQGANTGELFF. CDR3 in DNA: TGTGCCAGCAGCCACTTCGCCCAGGGGGCGAACACCGGGGAGCTGTTTTTT.

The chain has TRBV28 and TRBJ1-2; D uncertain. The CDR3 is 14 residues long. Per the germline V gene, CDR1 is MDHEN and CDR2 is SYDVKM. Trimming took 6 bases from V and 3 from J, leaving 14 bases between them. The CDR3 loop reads CASSSSGYHYGYTF. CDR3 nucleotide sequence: TGTGCCAGCAGCTCCTCTGGGTACCACTATGGCTACACCTTC.

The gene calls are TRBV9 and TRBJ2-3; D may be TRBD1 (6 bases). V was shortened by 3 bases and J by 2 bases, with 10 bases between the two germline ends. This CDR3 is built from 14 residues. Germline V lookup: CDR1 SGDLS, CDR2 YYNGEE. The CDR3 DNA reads TGTGCCAGCAGCGGCCGGGACATCACAGATACGCAGTATTTT. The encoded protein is CASSGRDITDTQYF.

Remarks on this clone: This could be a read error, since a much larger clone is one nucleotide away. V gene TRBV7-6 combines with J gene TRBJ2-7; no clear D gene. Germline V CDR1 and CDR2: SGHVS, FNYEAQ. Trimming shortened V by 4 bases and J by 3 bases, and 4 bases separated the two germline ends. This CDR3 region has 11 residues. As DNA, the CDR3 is TGTGCCAGCAGCTCCTTCTACGAGCAGTACTTC. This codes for CASSSFYEQYF. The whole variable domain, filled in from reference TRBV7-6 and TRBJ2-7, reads GAGVSQSPRYKVTKRGQDVALRCDPISGHVSLYWYRQALGQGPEFLTYFNYEAQQDKSGLPNDRFSAERPEGSISTLTIQRTEQRDSAMYRCASSSFYEQYFGPGTRLTVT.

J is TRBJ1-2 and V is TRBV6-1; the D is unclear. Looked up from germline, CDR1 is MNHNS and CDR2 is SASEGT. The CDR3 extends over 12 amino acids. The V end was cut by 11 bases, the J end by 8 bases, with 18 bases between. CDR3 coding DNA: TGTGCCGGCTCCTCTAAGGTTGGCGGCTACACCTTC. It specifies CAGSSKVGGYTF.